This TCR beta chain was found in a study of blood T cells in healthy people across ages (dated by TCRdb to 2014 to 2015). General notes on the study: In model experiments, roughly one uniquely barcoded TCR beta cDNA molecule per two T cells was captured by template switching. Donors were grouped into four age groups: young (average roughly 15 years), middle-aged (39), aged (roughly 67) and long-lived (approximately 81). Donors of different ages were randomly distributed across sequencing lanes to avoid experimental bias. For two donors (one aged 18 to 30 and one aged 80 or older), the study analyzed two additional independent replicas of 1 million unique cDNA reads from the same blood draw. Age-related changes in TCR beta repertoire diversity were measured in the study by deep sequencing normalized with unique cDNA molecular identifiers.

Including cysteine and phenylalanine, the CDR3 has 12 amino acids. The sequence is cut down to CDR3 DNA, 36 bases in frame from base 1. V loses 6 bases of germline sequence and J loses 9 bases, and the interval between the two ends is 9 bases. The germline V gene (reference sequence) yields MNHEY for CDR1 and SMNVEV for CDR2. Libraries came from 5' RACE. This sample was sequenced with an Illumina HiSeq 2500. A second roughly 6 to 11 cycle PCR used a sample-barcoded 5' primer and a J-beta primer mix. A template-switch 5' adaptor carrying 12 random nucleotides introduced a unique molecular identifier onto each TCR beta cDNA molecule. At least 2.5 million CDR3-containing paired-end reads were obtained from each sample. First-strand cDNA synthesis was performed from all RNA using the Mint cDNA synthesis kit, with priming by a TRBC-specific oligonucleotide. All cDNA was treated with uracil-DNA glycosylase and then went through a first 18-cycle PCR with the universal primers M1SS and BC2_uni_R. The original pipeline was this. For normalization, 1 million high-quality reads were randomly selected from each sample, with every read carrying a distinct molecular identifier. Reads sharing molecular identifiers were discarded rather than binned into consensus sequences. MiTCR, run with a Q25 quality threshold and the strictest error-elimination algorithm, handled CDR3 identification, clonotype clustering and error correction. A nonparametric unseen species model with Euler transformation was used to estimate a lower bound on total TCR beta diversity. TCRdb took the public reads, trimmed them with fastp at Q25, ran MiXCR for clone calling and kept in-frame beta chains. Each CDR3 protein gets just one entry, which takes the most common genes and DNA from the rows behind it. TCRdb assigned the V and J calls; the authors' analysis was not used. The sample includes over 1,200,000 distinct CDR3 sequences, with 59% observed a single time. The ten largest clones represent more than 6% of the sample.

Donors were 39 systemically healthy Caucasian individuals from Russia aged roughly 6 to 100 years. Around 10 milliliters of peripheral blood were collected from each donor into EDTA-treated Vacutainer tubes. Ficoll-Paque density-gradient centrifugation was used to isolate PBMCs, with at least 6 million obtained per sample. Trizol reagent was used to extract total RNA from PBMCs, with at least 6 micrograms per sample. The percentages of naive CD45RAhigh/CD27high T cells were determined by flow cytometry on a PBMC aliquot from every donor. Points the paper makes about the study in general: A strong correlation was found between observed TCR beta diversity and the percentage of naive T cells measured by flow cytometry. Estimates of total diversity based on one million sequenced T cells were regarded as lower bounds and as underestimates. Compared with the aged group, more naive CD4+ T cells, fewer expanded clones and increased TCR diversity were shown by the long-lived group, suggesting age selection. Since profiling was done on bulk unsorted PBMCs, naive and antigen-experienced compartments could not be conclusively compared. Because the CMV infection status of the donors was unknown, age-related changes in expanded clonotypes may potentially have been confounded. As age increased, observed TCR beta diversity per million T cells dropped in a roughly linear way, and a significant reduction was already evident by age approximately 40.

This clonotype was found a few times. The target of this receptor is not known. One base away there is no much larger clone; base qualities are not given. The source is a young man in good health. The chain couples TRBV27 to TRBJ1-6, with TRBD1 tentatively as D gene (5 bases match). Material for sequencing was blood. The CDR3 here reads CASSQGVSPLHF. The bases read TGTGCCAGCAGCCAAGGGGTTTCACCCCTCCACTTT.